These 30 T cell receptor beta chains share one sample of origin, sequenced in a study of blood T cell repertoires in COVID-19. Only in-frame clones appear in the TCRdb table, and some are missing; sequencing was by immunoSEQ multiplex PCR. The table has about 190,000 clones, 84% seen once. Sample: PBMCs or T cells enriched from blood (not recorded which). Receptor source: a woman aged 25 to 39 who had recovered from COVID-19.

The rearrangement links TRBV28 to TRBJ2-2, with TRBD2 matching over 7 bases. Trimming cost V 3 bases and J 5 bases; bases outside gene matches: 6. This CDR3 is 15 amino acids long. Germline V gene lookup returns CDR1 MDHEN and CDR2 SYDVKM. CDR3: CASSLGGRATGELFF. The CDR3 bases are TGTGCCAGCAGTTTGGGAGGGAGGGCAACCGGGGAGCTGTTTTTT. Filled out from reference TRBV28 and TRBJ2-2, the complete variable domain reads DVKVTQSSRYLVKRTGEKVFLECVQDMDHENMFWYRQDPGLGLRLIYFSYDVKMKEKGDIPEGYSVSREKKERFSLILESASTNQTSMYLCASSLGGRATGELFFGEGSRLTVL.

J is TRBJ1-2 and V is TRBV7-2; D is ambiguous. Germline CDR1 reads SGHTA; CDR2 reads FQGNSA. V was trimmed by 1 base and J by 7 bases, leaving 16 bases between them. This CDR3 spans 15 amino acids. CDR3 nucleotides: TGTGCCAGCAGCTTAGACCCGGGCATGGCGGGTGGCTACACCTTC. This sequence encodes CASSLDPGMAGGYTF.

This clone showed up just once. The rearrangement links TRBV15 to TRBJ2-3; TRBD2 aligns across 12 bases. The CDR3 spans 15 residues. Germline-derived CDR1 and CDR2 are LNHNV and YYDKDF (reference sequence). V lost 5 bases to trimming and J lost 7 bases; unmatched junction nucleotides: 7. CDR3 region: CATSGLAGGPNTQYF. The CDR3 region has the DNA TGTGCCACCAGCGGTCTAGCGGGGGGGCCAAATACGCAGTATTTT.

The chain combines TRBV10-3 with TRBJ2-2; weak D call: TRBD2 (6 bases). CDR1 is ENHRY and CDR2 is SYGVKD in the germline V gene. CDR3 length: 15 amino acids. The germline V and J ends were trimmed by 1 base and 6 bases, with 12 bases remaining between them. The CDR3 region is CAISEFQDYSGELFF. The CDR3 bases are TGTGCCATCAGTGAGTTCCAGGACTATTCCGGGGAGCTGTTTTTT.

V and J are TRBV3-1 (or the pseudogene TRBV3-2) and TRBJ1-6; no clear D. CDR1 and CDR2 from the germline V gene are LGHDT and YNNKEL (reference sequence). The CDR3 extends over 12 amino acids. Trimming took 4 bases from V and 8 from J, leaving 6 bases between them. In DNA form, the CDR3 reads TGTGCCAGCAGCCGTACTTATTCACCCCTCCACTTT. Translation gives CASSRTYSPLHF.

The chain links TRBV24-1 to TRBJ2-2; D may be TRBD1 (5 bases). The V end was cut by 3 bases, the J end by 3 bases, with 16 bases between. CDR1 and CDR2 from the germline V gene are KGHDR and SFDVKD. The CDR3 loop spans 17 amino acids. The CDR3 loop is CATSDPFKGVHTGELFF. In nucleotides, the CDR3 is TGTGCCACCAGTGATCCCTTTAAAGGGGTCCACACCGGGGAGCTGTTTTTT.

The chain has TRBV9 and TRBJ1-5, with D possibly TRBD1 on 5 matching bases. This CDR3 comprises 15 residues. Trimming removed 4 bases from V and 1 base from J, with 12 bases in between. Germline CDR1 reads SGDLS; CDR2 reads YYNGEE. The CDR3 reads CASSQAGGSNQPQHF. CDR3 DNA: TGTGCCAGCAGCCAAGCGGGGGGGAGCAATCAGCCCCAGCATTTT.

This clone has just a few counts. The CDR3 sequence: CASSLAAGSVRETQYF. The CDR3 DNA sequence: TGCGCCAGCAGCTTGGCCGCAGGGTCGGTAAGAGAGACCCAGTACTTC. This chain connects TRBV5-1 to TRBJ2-5, with a tentative D call TRBD1 (5 bases). Germline V CDR1 and CDR2: SGHRS, YFSETQ. The V and J ends lost 0 bases and 4 bases respectively, with 16 bases between them. This CDR3 is built from 16 residues.

This clone came up once. The chain couples TRBV5-1 to TRBJ2-4; TRBD1 matches 10 bases. Germline CDR1 reads SGHRS; CDR2 reads YFSETQ. The CDR3 loop spans 15 amino acids. V gave up 4 bases and J gave up 3 bases; unmatched junction bases: 4. The CDR3 coding sequence is TGCGCCAGCAGCATCGGACAGGGGGACAAAAACATTCAGTACTTC. This encodes CASSIGQGDKNIQYF.

This rearrangement joins TRBV7-9 to TRBJ2-3; 13 nucleotides match TRBD2. After removal of 4 bases from V and 3 bases from J, the junction contained 10 bases not matched to a gene. The germline CDR1 and CDR2 sequences are SEHNR and FQNEAQ (reference sequence). CDR3 length equals 18 residues. CDR3 DNA sequence: TGTGCCAGCAGCTATCCTCCCTCGGGACTAGCGGGAACAGATACGCAGTATTTT. Its protein product is CASSYPPSGLAGTDTQYF.

The chain links TRBV7-2 to TRBJ1-1; a possible D gene is TRBD1 (6 bases). The CDR3 totals 13 residues. CDR1 and CDR2 (germline): SGHTA, FQGNSA. Trimming took off 3 bases at V and 3 bases at J, with 8 bases between the two ends. The CDR3 sequence is CASSFYRDTEAFF. In DNA form, the CDR3 reads TGTGCCAGCAGCTTCTACAGGGACACTGAAGCTTTCTTT. Based on the CDR3 plus reference TRBV7-2 and TRBJ1-1, the full variable domain is GAGVSQSPSNKVTEKGKDVELRCDPISGHTALYWYRQSLGQGLEFLIYFQGNSAPDKSGLPSDRFSAERTGGSVSTLTIQRTQQEDSAVYLCASSFYRDTEAFFGQGTRLTVV.

The chain joins TRBV7-2 to TRBJ2-1; TRBD1 aligns across 7 bases. V was clipped by 1 base and J by 3 bases; unmatched bases: 3. The length of the CDR3 is 15 residues. Germline V gene data show CDR1 as SGHTA and CDR2 as FQGNSA. The CDR3 coding sequence is TGTGCCAGCAGCTTAGACAGGGGCCACTACAATGAGCAGTTCTTC. This encodes CASSLDRGHYNEQFF.

V is TRBV6-5 and J is TRBJ1-3; 7 nucleotides match TRBD1. J gave up 2 bases and V 7 bases, and 8 bases lay outside the gene matches. This CDR3 has 15 residues. Germline lookup yields CDR1 MNHEY and CDR2 SVGAGI. This CDR3 is CASKIETGTGNTIYF. The CDR3 region has the DNA TGTGCCAGCAAAATCGAGACAGGGACTGGAAACACCATATATTTT.

The table lists this clone with many counts. The rearrangement links TRBV7-8 to TRBJ2-7; D is perhaps TRBD2 (6 bases). This CDR3 spans 13 amino acids. CDR1 is SGHVS, CDR2 FQNEAQ, per germline. The V end was cut by 6 bases, the J end by 2 bases, with 11 bases between. This CDR3 reads CASRGAGTYEQYF. CDR3 nucleotide sequence: TGTGCCAGCAGAGGAGCGGGCACCTACGAGCAGTACTTC.

This clone came up once. V usage is TRBV5-1 and J usage is TRBJ2-1; a weak D match, TRBD2 (5 bases). CDR3 length equals 17 residues. Trimming removed 2 bases from V and 1 base from J, with 16 bases in between. Germline CDR1 SGHRS, CDR2 YFSETQ. CDR3 nucleotide sequence: TGCGCCAGCAGCTTAACCCCCGGGGTAGGGTCCTACAATGAGCAGTTCTTC. Amino acids: CASSLTPGVGSYNEQFF. The full variable domain, with the rest looked up from reference TRBV5-1 and TRBJ2-1, is KAGVTQTPRYLIKTRGQQVTLSCSPISGHRSVSWYQQTPGQGLQFLFEYFSETQRNKGNFPGRFSGRQFSNSRSEMNVSTLELGDSALYLCASSLTPGVGSYNEQFFGPGTRLTVL.

CDR3 protein: CASSRGGGASYEQYV. In DNA form, the CDR3 reads TGTGCCAGCAGCCGCGGGGGGGGCGCTTCCTACGAGCAGTACGTC. The chain uses TRBV6-2 or TRBV6-3 and TRBJ2-7, with 9 bases that match TRBD2. Germline lookup yields CDR1 MNHEY and CDR2 SVGEGT. The CDR3 extends over 15 amino acids. V was pared by 6 bases and J by 1 base, with 7 bases of the junction left unmatched.

The J gene is TRBJ2-7, the V gene TRBV13, with 11 bases fitting TRBD2. After removal of 4 bases from V and 4 bases from J, the junction contained 9 bases not matched to a gene. Germline CDR1 PRHDT, CDR2 FYEKMQ (reference sequence). The CDR3 totals 16 residues. CDR3 nucleotides: TGTGCCAGCAGCTCCATACTAGCGGGAGTGGGGTACGAGCAGTACTTC. It translates to CASSSILAGVGYEQYF.

The V gene is TRBV28, the J gene TRBJ1-2; 10 bases are shared with TRBD1. The CDR3 has 13 amino acids. The V gene's germline CDR1 is MDHEN and CDR2 SYDVKM. V gave up 5 bases and J gave up 7 bases; unmatched junction bases: 4. In DNA, the CDR3 is TGTGCCAGCAGTCGAGACAGGGGGCTTGGCTACACCTTC. Amino acids: CASSRDRGLGYTF.

The chain employs TRBV2 and TRBJ2-7; D is unclear. CDR1 SNHLY and CDR2 FYNNEI come from the germline V gene. The CDR3 runs to 11 residues. V shed 8 bases and J shed 6 bases, with 11 bases lying between them. In DNA, the CDR3 is TGTGCCAGCCGGGTTGTACCCGAGCAGTACTTC. It yields the protein CASRVVPEQYF.

This chain joins TRBV29-1 and TRBJ1-2; TRBD1 is a possible D gene (6 bases). The V end lost 1 base, the J end lost 4 bases, and 16 bases lay between the germline ends. The germline gives CDR1 SQVTM, CDR2 ANQGSEA. This CDR3 contains 15 residues. The DNA for the CDR3 is TGCAGCGTTGAAGCTTGGGCAGGGGCCTCCTATGGCTACACCTTC. Protein product: CSVEAWAGASYGYTF.

V gene TRBV7-2 combines with J gene TRBJ1-2; the D gene is possibly TRBD1 (6 bases). The CDR3 is 13 amino acids. Germline values: CDR1 SGHTA, CDR2 FQGNSA. Trimming cost V 8 bases and J 4 bases, with 14 bases left between them. CDR3 DNA sequence: TGTGCCAGCTCAAGGGGGAACCCCTATGGCTACACCTTC. The encoded protein is CASSRGNPYGYTF.

The chain recombines TRBV6-5 with TRBJ2-3; D is perhaps TRBD2 (5 bases). From germline, CDR1 is MNHEY and CDR2 SVGAGI. This CDR3 spans 15 amino acids. The V gene lost 7 bases and the J gene lost 2 bases, with 16 bases spanning the gap. The CDR3 DNA sequence: TGTGCCAGCATTCAAACGGGGTCCCTCACAGATACGCAGTATTTT. The encoded protein is CASIQTGSLTDTQYF.

The chain uses TRBV28 and TRBJ1-5, with D uncertain. Germline values: CDR1 MDHEN, CDR2 SYDVKM. CDR3 length: 13 amino acids. V lost 1 base, J lost 4 bases, and 5 bases lay in between. This CDR3 is CASSLFSNQPQHF. The CDR3 DNA reads TGTGCCAGCAGTTTATTTAGTAATCAGCCCCAGCATTTT. The full variable domain, completed using reference TRBV28 and TRBJ1-5, is DVKVTQSSRYLVKRTGEKVFLECVQDMDHENMFWYRQDPGLGLRLIYFSYDVKMKEKGDIPEGYSVSREKKERFSLILESASTNQTSMYLCASSLFSNQPQHFGDGTRLSIL.

The CDR3 DNA reads TGTGCCAGCAGGGGGCGCCTGAACACCGGGGAGCTGTTTTTT. It specifies CASRGRLNTGELFF. J is TRBJ2-2 and V is TRBV25-1; a weak D match, TRBD1 (5 bases). The ends were cut back, 6 bases at V and 1 base at J, with 9 bases in the middle. The CDR3 is 14 residues long. Germline CDR1 is MGHDK and CDR2 is SYGVNS.

CDR3 residues: CASSLYFTGGEANYGYTF. CDR3 DNA: TGTGCCAGCAGTTTATATTTTACAGGGGGAGAAGCTAACTATGGCTACACCTTC. V gene TRBV27 combines with J gene TRBJ1-2; TRBD1 matches 8 bases. Germline lookup yields CDR1 MNHEY and CDR2 SMNVEV (reference sequence). Trimming cost V 1 base and J 0 bases; bases outside gene matches: 10. The CDR3 contains 18 residues.

J is TRBJ2-7 and V is TRBV7-3; tentative D call: TRBD1 (6 bases). Germline CDR1 is SGHTA and CDR2 is FQGTGA. Trimming left V 5 bases short and J 2 bases short, with 10 bases between. The CDR3 is made up of 13 amino acids. CDR3 coding DNA: TGTGCCAGCAGCCTACAGGGAACCTACGAGCAGTACTTC. It translates to CASSLQGTYEQYF.

The chain carries TRBV5-1 and TRBJ1-1, with D uncertain. The V gene's germline CDR1 is SGHRS and CDR2 YFSETQ. CDR3 size: 14 residues. V was pared by 3 bases and J by 0 bases, with 9 bases between. As DNA, the CDR3 is TGCGCCAGCAGCTCGACTGCTTTGAACACTGAAGCTTTCTTT. Translation gives CASSSTALNTEAFF. Full variable domain (missing parts from reference TRBV5-1 and TRBJ1-1): KAGVTQTPRYLIKTRGQQVTLSCSPISGHRSVSWYQQTPGQGLQFLFEYFSETQRNKGNFPGRFSGRQFSNSRSEMNVSTLELGDSALYLCASSSTALNTEAFFGQGTRLTVV.

V is TRBV15 and J is TRBJ2-5; D is undetermined. CDR3 length equals 15 residues. Looked up from germline, CDR1 is LNHNV and CDR2 is YYDKDF (reference sequence). The ends were cut back, 0 bases at V and 1 base at J, with 9 bases in the middle. CDR3 coding DNA: TGTGCCACCAGCAGAGATGGCGGCCTCCAAGAGACCCAGTACTTC. Translation: CATSRDGGLQETQYF.

The chain joins TRBV28 to TRBJ1-2; the D gene is possibly TRBD1 (6 bases). Trimming pared 4 bases from V and 4 bases from J, leaving 7 bases between. Germline lookup yields CDR1 MDHEN and CDR2 SYDVKM. The CDR3 sequence is 12 residues long. CDR3 nucleotide sequence: TGTGCCAGCAGTTACAGGGTCTATGGCTACACCTTC. Translation gives CASSYRVYGYTF.

The chain is built from TRBV4-1 and TRBJ2-7, with a possible D match to TRBD1 (6 bases). V lost 4 bases and J 1 base, leaving 17 bases between the germline ends. This CDR3 is 16 amino acids long. Germline CDR1 MGHRA, CDR2 YSYEKL. The CDR3 nucleotides are TGCGCCAGCAGCCTTGACCGGGACACAGTTTCCTACGAGCAGTACTTC. This encodes CASSLDRDTVSYEQYF.